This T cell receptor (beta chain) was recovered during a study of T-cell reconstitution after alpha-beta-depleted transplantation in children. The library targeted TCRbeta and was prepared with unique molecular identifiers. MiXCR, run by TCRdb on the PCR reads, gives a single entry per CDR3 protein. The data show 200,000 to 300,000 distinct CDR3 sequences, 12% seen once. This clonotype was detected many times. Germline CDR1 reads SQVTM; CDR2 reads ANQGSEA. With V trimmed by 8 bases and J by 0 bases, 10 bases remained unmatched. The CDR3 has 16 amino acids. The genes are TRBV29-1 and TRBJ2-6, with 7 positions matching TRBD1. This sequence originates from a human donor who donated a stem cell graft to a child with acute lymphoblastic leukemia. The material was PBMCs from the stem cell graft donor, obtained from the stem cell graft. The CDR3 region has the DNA TGCAGCACATACGGGGACAGAGCCTCTGGGGCCAACGTCCTGACTTTC. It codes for CSTYGDRASGANVLTF.